Below, one T cell receptor beta chain is given with its context. Its cognate antigen is unknown. This record comes from a study of T cells in localized non-small cell lung cancer. Clones were read by immunoSEQ multiplex PCR, and TCRdb kept only the in-frame ones, dropping some. The profile shows 25,000 to 30,000 clones, about 80% of them singletons. Between the trimmed V and J ends, which lost 10 bases and 7 bases, there was a span of 6 bases. Germline lookup yields CDR1 SGHRS and CDR2 YFSETQ. The CDR3 extends over 10 amino acids. Study observations and caveats: A denser population of T cells in blood accompanied longer overall survival. Without multi-region sequencing, intratumor heterogeneity could not be excluded. Adjacent lung tissue had a median roughly 62 of the top 100 clones found in the tumor. Adjacent uninvolved lung had the highest clonality, suggesting focused antigen responses.

The material sequenced was peripheral blood mononuclear cells, taken before any cancer treatment. This sequence was found in a man aged 35 to 69 with stage III lung adenocarcinoma. The genes are TRBV5-1 and TRBJ1-6, with D uncertain. The DNA of the CDR3 is TGCGCCTCATCAAATTCACCCCTCCACTTT. This translates into CASSNSPLHF.